This TCR beta chain was sequenced in a study of blood T cell repertoires in COVID-19. Assay: immunoSEQ multiplex PCR; the TCRdb copy retains only in-frame clones and omits some. The sample lists under 200,000 clones; over 75% were seen once. The CDR3 is 14 residues long. V lost 8 bases, J lost 4 bases, and 5 bases stayed unmatched. CDR1 MNHEY and CDR2 SVGAGI come from the germline V gene. Self-reported history from a screening survey and questionnaire set each donor's cohort. Two negative PCRs, clearance, or symptom resolution characterized the recovered Cohort 3 donors. Specimen: PBMCs or T cells enriched from blood (not recorded which). The clonotype was recovered from a woman aged 18-29 years who had recovered from COVID-19. This sequence joins TRBV6-5 and TRBJ1-2; 12 bases align to TRBD1. CDR3 residues: CASYLGQGAYGYTF. CDR3 in DNA: TGTGCCAGCTATTTGGGACAGGGGGCCTATGGCTACACCTTC.